The 27 T cell receptor beta chains given below trace back to one sample, sequenced in a study of T cells in Graves' hyperthyroidism and ophthalmopathy. What was amplified from RNA transcripts were TCR beta CDR3 regions. The study used the HTBI primer set for a first-round RT-PCR of the TCR CDR3. TCRdb re-derived calls from the multiplex PCR reads in MiXCR, one entry per CDR3 protein. Counted here are 300,000 to 400,000 distinct CDR3 sequences, around a sixth occurring once; the ten biggest clones make up about 53%. Sequencing used blood. The origin of the receptors is a woman in her 50s with Graves' hyperthyroidism.

This clonotype was found once. The genes are TRBV14 and TRBJ2-3; TRBD2 agrees at 8 bases. The CDR3 contains 16 residues. With 1 base clipped from V and 5 bases from J, the junction kept 8 bases outside the gene matches. Per the germline V gene, CDR1 is SGHDN and CDR2 is FVKESK. The CDR3 DNA is TGTGCCAGCAGCCAAGTGCCGGAGCTAGCGGGAGATACGCAGTATTTT. The encoded protein is CASSQVPELAGDTQYF.

For this clonotype: This may come from a read error, since a much larger clone is one base off. The V and J genes are TRBV2 and TRBJ2-5; no clear D. Germline CDR1 and CDR2: SNHLY and FYNNEI. The CDR3 spans 11 residues. CDR3 sequence reads: CASSVTEAQYF. The CDR3, as DNA: TGTGCCAGCAGTGTAACAGAGGCCCAGTACTTC.

This clonotype was seen a few times. CDR3 in DNA: TGCAGCGTTGAAGTGGCCGGGCCCTATGGCTACACCTTC. This gives the protein CSVEVAGPYGYTF. This rearrangement joins TRBV29-1 to TRBJ1-2; D call uncertain. The CDR3 totals 13 residues. V lost 1 base and J 4 bases, leaving 10 bases between the germline ends. Germline CDR1 and CDR2: SQVTM and ANQGSEA.

The count of this clonotype is one. A much larger clone lies one base from this, so it may be a read error. The gene calls are TRBV12-3 or TRBV12-4 and TRBJ2-7; 9 nucleotides agree with TRBD2. The CDR3 covers 14 residues. Written as DNA, the CDR3 is TGTGCCAGCAGTTTTATTAGCGGGAGTTACGGGCAGTACTTC. Its translation: CASSFISGSYGQYF.

Concerning this clonotype: At one end, the junction sequence differs from germline, possibly due to a read error. The V and J genes are TRBV3-1 and TRBJ2-1, with TRBD2 identical over 7 bases. The CDR3 length is 16 residues. Germline CDR1 LGHDT, CDR2 YNNKEL (reference sequence). The CDR3 nucleotides read TGTGCCAGCAGCCCTCTGCGAGCGGGGTCATACAATGAGCAGCTCTTC. This gives the protein CASSPLRAGSYNEQLF.

The chain couples TRBV6-1 to TRBJ2-3; TRBD2 matches 11 bases. The germline V gene has CDR1 MNHNS and CDR2 SASEGT. With 4 bases clipped from V and 2 bases from J, the junction kept 11 bases outside the gene matches. This CDR3 has 18 residues. The CDR3 reads CASSATGTSGLPTDTQYF. As DNA, the CDR3 is TGTGCCAGCAGTGCAACCGGGACTAGCGGCCTGCCCACAGATACGCAGTATTTT.

This clonotype has at least ten counts. This chain uses TRBV5-5 with TRBJ1-1, with TRBD1 as a possible D gene (5 bases). The germline V gene encodes CDR1 SGHKS and CDR2 YYEKEE (reference sequence). V was pared by 4 bases and J by 1 base, with 14 bases between. The CDR3 is 15 amino acids. CDR3 residues: CASSAVRQSNTEAFF. The CDR3 nucleotides read TGTGCCAGCAGCGCCGTCCGACAGTCGAACACTGAAGCTTTCTTT.

This chain links TRBV6-9 with TRBJ1-4; D unresolved. CDR3 size: 14 residues. V lost 4 bases, J lost 5 bases, and 11 bases lay in between. Germline assignment: CDR1 MNHGY and CDR2 SVAAGI. CDR3 sequence: CASSFRSENEKLFF. The CDR3 DNA reads as TGTGCCAGCAGTTTCCGGAGCGAAAATGAAAAACTGTTTTTT.

This sequence joins TRBV7-3 and TRBJ2-2; D gene uncertain. The V gene lost 4 bases and the J gene lost 1 base, with 13 bases spanning the gap. Germline V gives CDR1 SGHTA, CDR2 FQGTGA. The CDR3 extends over 16 amino acids. CDR3 sequence: CASSSRLAENTGELFF. For the CDR3, the DNA is TGTGCCAGCAGCTCCAGGTTGGCGGAGAACACCGGGGAGCTGTTTTTT.

The chain is built from TRBV19 and TRBJ2-5; D is unresolved. V lost 4 bases, J lost 0 bases, and 9 bases lay in between. CDR3 size: 14 residues. Germline assignment: CDR1 LNHDA and CDR2 SQIVND (reference sequence). The CDR3 sequence is CASSRSDDQETQYF. In DNA, the CDR3 is TGTGCCAGTAGTAGGTCGGATGACCAAGAGACCCAGTACTTC. The variable domain in full, completed from reference TRBV19 and TRBJ2-5, reads DGGITQSPKYLFRKEGQNVTLSCEQNLNHDAMYWYRQDPGQGLRLIYYSQIVNDFQKGDIAEGYSVSREKKESFPLTVTSAQKNPTAFYLCASSRSDDQETQYFGPGTRLLVL.

This clonotype was detected only a few times. V and J are TRBV10-1 and TRBJ2-3; 7 positions match TRBD2. CDR1 and CDR2 (germline): WNHNN, SYGVQD (reference sequence). With 4 bases clipped from V and 0 bases from J, the junction kept 4 bases outside the gene matches. The CDR3 contains 15 residues. Written as DNA, the CDR3 is TGCGCCAGCAGTGGAAGAGCGGGGAGCACAGATACGCAGTATTTT. Translated: CASSGRAGSTDTQYF.

This clonotype was recorded at least ten times. The chain joins TRBV5-1 to TRBJ2-4; D may be TRBD2 (5 bases). V was clipped by 2 bases and J by 7 bases, with 16 bases between them. This CDR3 has 15 amino acids. Germline CDR1 is SGHRS and CDR2 is YFSETQ. The CDR3 loop reads CASSFVGIGENIQYF. CDR3 DNA sequence: TGCGCCAGCAGCTTTGTGGGGATTGGGGAGAACATTCAGTACTTC.

J is TRBJ2-7 and V is TRBV10-3, with 8 bases fitting TRBD1. Germline assignment: CDR1 ENHRY and CDR2 SYGVKD. The CDR3 extends over 13 amino acids. Trimming removed 3 bases from V and 7 bases from J; junction bases left unmatched: 5. CDR3 nucleotide sequence: TGTGCCATCAGTGACACCAGGGGGCTTGAGCAGTACGTC. Its protein is CAISDTRGLEQYV.

The table lists this clonotype with a few counts. V usage is TRBV3-1 and J usage is TRBJ2-2; D may be TRBD1 (5 bases). Germline V gene data show CDR1 as LGHDT and CDR2 as YNNKEL (reference sequence). Deletions cut 4 bases from V and 4 bases from J, with 10 bases between. This CDR3 contains 14 residues. The CDR3 loop is CASSLGHLTGELFF. Here the CDR3 DNA reads TGTGCCAGCAGCCTCGGACATCTCACCGGGGAGCTGTTTTTT. The variable domain in full, with the rest retrieved from reference TRBV3-1 and TRBJ2-2, is DTAVSQTPKYLVTQMGNDKSIKCEQNLGHDTMYWYKQDSKKFLKIMFSYNNKELIINETVPNRFSPKSPDKAHLNLHINSLELGDSAVYFCASSLGHLTGELFFGEGSRLTVL.

There are a few counts of this clonotype. The chain couples TRBV7-2 to TRBJ1-4; D may be TRBD1 (5 bases). Trimming left V 2 bases short and J 8 bases short, with 12 bases between. This CDR3 region has 14 residues. The germline CDR1 and CDR2 sequences are SGHTA and FQGNSA. Written as DNA, the CDR3 is TGTGCCAGCAGCTTATGGCAGGGTGGAGAAAAACTGTTTTTT. It is translated as CASSLWQGGEKLFF.

The chain uses TRBV28 and TRBJ1-5, with a weak D call TRBD1 (5 bases). Germline CDR1 reads MDHEN; CDR2 reads SYDVKM. This CDR3 has 14 amino acids. Trimming shortened V by 4 bases and J by 8 bases, and 15 bases separated the two germline ends. For the CDR3, the DNA is TGTGCCAGCAGTTCTCGGGAGGGGTCGAAGCCCCAGCATTTT. It translates to CASSSREGSKPQHF.

This clonotype occurred a few times. This chain joins TRBV24-1 and TRBJ2-2; D perhaps matches TRBD1 (6 bases). V was cut by 0 bases and J by 1 base, with 8 bases left in between. Germline V gene sequence: CDR1 KGHDR, CDR2 SFDVKD. The CDR3 sequence is 16 residues long. This CDR3 is CATSDLLGGNTGELFF. The DNA for the CDR3 is TGTGCCACCAGTGATTTGTTAGGGGGGAACACCGGGGAGCTGTTTTTT.

The gene calls are TRBV5-1 and TRBJ2-1, with D perhaps TRBD1 (6 bases). From germline, CDR1 is SGHRS and CDR2 YFSETQ. The CDR3 spans 12 residues. V was shortened by 2 bases and J by 8 bases, with 8 bases between the two germline ends. The CDR3 DNA reads as TGCGCCAGCAGCTTCCACAGGGATGAGCAGTTCTTC. This codes for CASSFHRDEQFF.

CDR3: CASVLAGGYNEQFF. CDR3 sequence (DNA): TGTGCCAGCGTCCTAGCGGGAGGTTACAATGAGCAGTTCTTC. The chain uses TRBV13 and TRBJ2-1, with 11 bases matching TRBD2. Germline-derived CDR1 and CDR2 are PRHDT and FYEKMQ (reference sequence). V gave up 8 bases and J gave up 4 bases; unmatched junction bases: 4. The CDR3 sequence is 14 residues long.

Concerning this clonotype itself: The junction and the germline gene differ at one end; a read error may be behind it. This chain uses TRBV28 with TRBJ2-7; D ambiguous. Germline V gene data show CDR1 as MDHEN and CDR2 as SYDVKM. This CDR3 has 12 residues. CDR3 bases: TGTGCCAGCAGTCCCCATACCTACGAGCAGCACTTC. Its translation: CASSPHTYEQHF. The full variable domain, its missing parts supplied by reference TRBV28 and TRBJ2-7, is DVKVTQSSRYLVKRTGEKVFLECVQDMDHENMFWYRQDPGLGLRLIYFSYDVKMKEKGDIPEGYSVSREKKERFSLILESASTNQTSMYLCASSPHTYEQHFGPGTRLTVT.

The rearrangement uses TRBV6-1 and TRBJ1-4; D is uncertain. The CDR3 consists of 14 residues. Trimming took 7 bases from V and 5 from J, leaving 14 bases between them. From germline, CDR1 is MNHNS and CDR2 SASEGT. Written as DNA, the CDR3 is TGTGCCAGCAATGATGGGGTGCGAAATGAAAAACTGTTTTTT. Protein sequence: CASNDGVRNEKLFF.

The V gene is TRBV9, the J gene TRBJ2-5; 7 positions agree with TRBD2. CDR1 is SGDLS and CDR2 is YYNGEE in the germline V gene. With V trimmed by 4 bases and J by 2 bases, 8 bases remained unmatched. The CDR3 contains 15 residues. CDR3 nucleotide sequence: TGTGCCAGCAGCTCCCGCGGGGGATCTCAAGAGACCCAGTACTTC. This translates into CASSSRGGSQETQYF.

The chain has TRBV6-1 and TRBJ2-5; 9 bases agree with TRBD1. CDR1 is MNHNS and CDR2 is SASEGT in the germline V gene. V was clipped by 3 bases and J by 7 bases; unmatched bases: 9. The CDR3 runs to 15 residues. CDR3 in DNA: TGTGCCAGCAGTGACGGACAGGGGACCCCAGGGACCCAGTACTTC. This encodes CASSDGQGTPGTQYF.

This clonotype was recorded at least ten times. The chain uses TRBV7-9 and TRBJ2-1, with D possibly being TRBD1 or TRBD2 (5 bases each). The CDR3 is 14 amino acids. V lost 2 bases, J lost 8 bases, and 13 bases lay in between. Germline loops: CDR1 SEHNR, CDR2 FQNEAQ (reference sequence). Here the CDR3 DNA reads TGTGCCAGCAGCTTATTCACCCGGGACGATGAGCAGTTCTTC. It yields the protein CASSLFTRDDEQFF. The full variable domain, completed using reference TRBV7-9 and TRBJ2-1, is DTGVSQNPRHKITKRGQNVTFRCDPISEHNRLYWYRQTLGQGPEFLTYFQNEAQLEKSRLLSDRFSAERPKGSFSTLEIQRTEQGDSAMYLCASSLFTRDDEQFFGPGTRLTVL.

The chain joins TRBV20-1 to TRBJ2-1; D gene unclear. Germline values: CDR1 DFQATT, CDR2 SNEGSKA (reference sequence). V dropped 3 bases and J dropped 0 bases, with 12 bases sitting between them. This CDR3 spans 15 amino acids. The CDR3 reads CSASPYVSSYNEQFF. CDR3 nucleotides: TGCAGTGCTAGCCCCTACGTTAGCTCCTACAATGAGCAGTTCTTC.

This clonotype was detected a few times. The CDR3 nucleotides read TGTGCCAGCAGTTTGATGCGACAGTATGACCGATACGAGCAGTACGTC. Its translation: CASSLMRQYDRYEQYV. V and J are TRBV6-2 or TRBV6-3 and TRBJ2-7; the D gene is possibly TRBD1 (5 bases). Germline values: CDR1 MNHEY, CDR2 SVGEGT. The germline V and J ends were trimmed by 4 bases and 4 bases, with 20 bases remaining between them. The CDR3 length is 16 residues.

In this sample, this clonotype turned up many times. The CDR3: CASSQVHGETGRAEAFF. CDR3 coding DNA: TGTGCCAGCAGCCAAGTCCACGGCGAAACAGGGCGTGCTGAAGCTTTCTTT. The chain uses TRBV3-1 and TRBJ1-1, with D possibly matching TRBD1 (6 bases). Germline V CDR1 and CDR2: LGHDT, YNNKEL (reference sequence). This CDR3 contains 17 residues. V lost 1 base and J lost 6, with 21 bases in between.